A selection of T cell receptor beta chains follows, all from one sample in a study of regulatory and conventional T cells in RAG deficiency. The method was immunoSEQ multiplex PCR; TCRdb's version includes in-frame clones alone and lacks a portion of them. The table shows about 28,000 clones, with around nine tenths occurring only once. This sample also appeared in a second study, on regulatory T cells.

Sequences were obtained from Tregs sorted from blood. The source of these receptors is a human donor in good health. Both conserved end residues are part of each CDR3. Each record gives: CDR3 protein, CDR3 DNA, D gene, J gene, V gene, clone size. D genes are given only for firm matches. Clone size, where shown, is once, few, many, or a class for clones that have expanded.

CDR3aa: CASSIWDTSYGYTF
CDR3nt: TGTGCCAGCAGCATCTGGGACACCAGCTATGGCTACACCTTC
d_gene: NA
j_gene: TRBJ1-2
v_gene: TRBV11-2
abundance: NA

CDR3aa: CASSQEGADFTEAFF
CDR3nt: TGTGCCAGCTCACAAGAGGGGGCGGATTTTACTGAAGCTTTCTTT
d_gene: TRBD1
j_gene: TRBJ1-1
v_gene: TRBV18
abundance: NA

CDR3aa: CASSVGLPELYEQYF
CDR3nt: TGTGCCAGCAGCGTGGGACTACCCGAACTTTACGAGCAGTACTTC
d_gene: TRBD2
j_gene: TRBJ2-7
v_gene: TRBV9
abundance: NA

CDR3aa: CASQGRGLAKNIQYF
CDR3nt: TGTGCCAGTCAGGGGAGGGGACTAGCCAAAAACATTCAGTACTTC
d_gene: NA
j_gene: TRBJ2-4
v_gene: TRBV28
abundance: few

CDR3aa: CASSLGRGGPETQYF
CDR3nt: TGCGCCAGCAGCTTGGGGCGGGGGGGCCCTGAGACCCAGTACTTC
d_gene: TRBD2
j_gene: TRBJ2-5
v_gene: TRBV5-1
abundance: NA

CDR3aa: CASSISTGVRLNEKLFF
CDR3nt: TGTGCCAGTAGTATCTCGACAGGGGTGAGACTTAATGAAAAACTGTTTTTT
d_gene: TRBD1
j_gene: TRBJ1-4
v_gene: TRBV19
abundance: NA

CDR3aa: CASSRVSGTVSTNEKLFF
CDR3nt: TGCGCCAGCAGCCGGGTTTCGGGGACAGTCAGTACTAATGAAAAACTGTTTTTT
d_gene: TRBD1
j_gene: TRBJ1-4
v_gene: TRBV5-1
abundance: NA

CDR3aa: CSVVSSGANVLTF
CDR3nt: TGCAGCGTTGTAAGCTCTGGGGCCAACGTCCTGACTTTC
d_gene: NA
j_gene: TRBJ2-6
v_gene: TRBV29-1
abundance: NA

CDR3aa: CASSPGLAWDTQYF
CDR3nt: TGTGCCAGCAGCCCCGGACTAGCGTGGGATACGCAGTATTTT
d_gene: TRBD2
j_gene: TRBJ2-3
v_gene: TRBV28
abundance: NA

CDR3aa: CASSKGTGLRYTF
CDR3nt: TGTGCCAGCAGCAAAGGGACAGGGCTGCGCTACACCTTC
d_gene: TRBD1
j_gene: TRBJ1-2
v_gene: TRBV11-2
abundance: NA

CDR3aa: CAWSVSRLNTIYF
CDR3nt: TGTGCCTGGAGTGTATCGAGGCTGAACACCATATATTTT
d_gene: NA
j_gene: TRBJ1-3
v_gene: TRBV30
abundance: NA

CDR3aa: CASSPSSGGLIYYNEQFF
CDR3nt: TGTGCCAGCTCACCATCTAGCGGGGGCCTTATTTACTACAATGAGCAGTTCTTC
d_gene: TRBD2
j_gene: TRBJ2-1
v_gene: TRBV18
abundance: NA

CDR3aa: CASSLQGAYEQYF
CDR3nt: TGTGCCAGCAGCTTGCAGGGCGCCTACGAGCAGTACTTC
d_gene: NA
j_gene: TRBJ2-7
v_gene: TRBV7-2
abundance: medium-sized

CDR3aa: CASSLGPSGETQYF
CDR3nt: TGCGCCAGCAGCTTGGGCCCAAGCGGAGAGACCCAGTACTTC
d_gene: NA
j_gene: TRBJ2-5
v_gene: TRBV5-1
abundance: NA

CDR3aa: CASSLTGPTNEKLFF
CDR3nt: TGTGCCAGCAGCTTAACAGGGCCAACTAATGAAAAACTGTTTTTT
d_gene: NA
j_gene: TRBJ1-4
v_gene: TRBV5-6
abundance: NA

CDR3aa: CASSSLTGLNSPLHF
CDR3nt: TGTGCCAGCAGCTCACTGACAGGGCTTAATTCACCCCTCCACTTT
d_gene: TRBD1
j_gene: TRBJ1-6
v_gene: TRBV11-3
abundance: NA

CDR3aa: CAISERGEPEGTQYF
CDR3nt: TGTGCCATCAGTGAGCGGGGTGAACCCGAAGGGACCCAGTACTTC
d_gene: NA
j_gene: TRBJ2-5
v_gene: TRBV10-3
abundance: NA

CDR3aa: CASSSLTGQETQYF
CDR3nt: TGCGCCAGCAGCTCCTTGACAGGTCAAGAGACCCAGTACTTC
d_gene: NA
j_gene: TRBJ2-5
v_gene: TRBV5-1
abundance: NA

CDR3aa: CASSRQGSIQYF
CDR3nt: TGTGCCAGCAGCCGGCAGGGGAGTATACAGTATTTT
d_gene: NA
j_gene: TRBJ2-3
v_gene: TRBV6-5
abundance: once

CDR3aa: CASGKDRNTEAFF
CDR3nt: TGTGCCAGCGGAAAGGACAGAAACACTGAAGCTTTCTTT
d_gene: NA
j_gene: TRBJ1-1
v_gene: TRBV6-4
abundance: NA

CDR3aa: CSGGLPGQPQHF
CDR3nt: TGCAGCGGGGGACTGCCGGGTCAGCCCCAGCATTTT
d_gene: NA
j_gene: TRBJ1-5
v_gene: TRBV29-1
abundance: NA

CDR3aa: CASSKNTGGVGFF
CDR3nt: TGTGCCAGCAGCAAAAACACGGGGGGGGTCGGCTTTTTT
d_gene: NA
j_gene: TRBJ1-5
v_gene: TRBV6-1
abundance: NA

CDR3aa: CSVEVGRESRGYAF
CDR3nt: TGCAGCGTTGAAGTGGGCAGGGAGAGTCGTGGCTACGCCTTC
d_gene: NA
j_gene: TRBJ1-2
v_gene: TRBV29-1
abundance: NA

CDR3aa: CASSRIQGAQSGYTF
CDR3nt: TGCGCCAGCAGCCGTATCCAGGGGGCGCAAAGTGGCTACACCTTC
d_gene: TRBD1
j_gene: TRBJ1-2
v_gene: TRBV4-1
abundance: NA

CDR3aa: CASSLIFNQPQHF
CDR3nt: TGTGCCAGCAGTTTGATATTCAATCAGCCCCAGCATTTT
d_gene: NA
j_gene: TRBJ1-5
v_gene: TRBV27
abundance: NA

CDR3aa: CASSQRAVEAFF
CDR3nt: TGTGCCAGTAGTCAAAGGGCCGTCGAAGCTTTCTTT
d_gene: NA
j_gene: TRBJ1-1
v_gene: TRBV19
abundance: NA

CDR3aa: CASSLSGGAHEQYF
CDR3nt: TGCGCCAGCAGCTTGAGCGGGGGGGCACACGAGCAGTACTTC
d_gene: TRBD2
j_gene: TRBJ2-7
v_gene: TRBV5-1
abundance: NA

CDR3aa: CASSLGSSFLNTEAFF
CDR3nt: TGCGCCAGCAGCTTGGGGTCCAGCTTCTTGAACACTGAAGCTTTCTTT
d_gene: NA
j_gene: TRBJ1-1
v_gene: TRBV5-1
abundance: NA

CDR3aa: CASSLAPGLSQHF
CDR3nt: TGCGCCAGCAGCTTGGCCCCGGGCCTATCCCAGCATTTT
d_gene: NA
j_gene: TRBJ1-5
v_gene: TRBV5-1
abundance: NA

CDR3aa: CASSPGQRWYGYTF
CDR3nt: TGTGCCAGCAGCCCCGGACAGCGGTGGTATGGCTACACCTTC
d_gene: NA
j_gene: TRBJ1-2
v_gene: TRBV27
abundance: NA

CDR3aa: CASSSPGVGPYNEQFF
CDR3nt: TGTGCCAGCAGCTCCCCGGGTGTGGGTCCCTACAATGAGCAGTTCTTC
d_gene: NA
j_gene: TRBJ2-1
v_gene: TRBV7-9
abundance: NA

CDR3aa: CASGLVATSAWDYEQYF
CDR3nt: TGTGCTAGTGGTTTGGTCGCGACTAGCGCCTGGGACTACGAGCAGTACTTC
d_gene: TRBD2
j_gene: TRBJ2-7
v_gene: TRBV12-5
abundance: NA

CDR3aa: CASSHGDRADGYTF
CDR3nt: TGTGCCAGCAGCCACGGGGACAGGGCAGATGGCTACACCTTC
d_gene: TRBD1
j_gene: TRBJ1-2
v_gene: TRBV4-2
abundance: few

CDR3aa: CASSVTPDPFGGYTF
CDR3nt: TGCGCCAGCAGCGTCACCCCGGACCCCTTTGGAGGCTACACCTTC
d_gene: NA
j_gene: TRBJ1-2
v_gene: TRBV5-1
abundance: NA

CDR3aa: CASRSLASYNEQFF
CDR3nt: TGTGCCAGCAGGTCCCTGGCCTCCTACAATGAGCAGTTCTTC
d_gene: NA
j_gene: TRBJ2-1
v_gene: TRBV2
abundance: NA

CDR3aa: CASSSGLERGYTF
CDR3nt: TGTGCCAGCAGCTCAGGGTTGGAAAGAGGCTACACCTTC
d_gene: NA
j_gene: TRBJ1-2
v_gene: TRBV7-9
abundance: NA

CDR3aa: CASSSRQDDQPQHF
CDR3nt: TGTGCCAGCAGTTCTAGACAGGACGATCAGCCCCAGCATTTT
d_gene: NA
j_gene: TRBJ1-5
v_gene: TRBV28
abundance: NA

CDR3aa: CSVMTEIYNEQFF
CDR3nt: TGCAGCGTGATGACAGAAATATACAATGAGCAGTTCTTC
d_gene: NA
j_gene: TRBJ2-1
v_gene: TRBV29-1
abundance: NA

CDR3aa: CASSTILGREEETQYF
CDR3nt: TGTGCCAGCAGCACCATTCTGGGACGAGAGGAAGAGACCCAGTACTTC
d_gene: NA
j_gene: TRBJ2-5
v_gene: TRBV13
abundance: NA